The source of this T cell receptor beta chain is a study of neurological immune-mediated disorders. Over 160 million TCR-beta sequences from 15-18 subjects came out of each sequencing run. TCRdb itself ran the 5' RACE reads through MiXCR, one entry per CDR3 protein. The table has 30,000 to 40,000 distinct CDR3 sequences, less than 5% seen once; the top ten hold roughly 2%. Sequenced material: PBMCs. This TCR was recovered from a man aged 25-45 years with multiple sclerosis.

The CDR3 sequence: CASSLALLNYGYTF. In nucleotides, the CDR3 is TGTGCCAGCAGCTTAGCTCTACTTAACTATGGCTACACCTTC. The rearrangement links TRBV7-8 to TRBJ1-2; no reliable D call. V lost 0 bases, J lost 1 base, and 6 bases lay in between. CDR3 size: 14 residues. In germline, CDR1 is SGHVS, CDR2 FQNEAQ.